This entry lists 32 T cell receptor beta chains sequenced from one sample in a study of blood T cell repertoires in COVID-19. Here immunoSEQ multiplex PCR was the method, and the copy in TCRdb shows in-frame clones only, minus some. The repertoire holds 150,000 to 200,000 clones, with around 84% as singletons. Source material: peripheral blood. The receptors derive from a woman in her seventies with COVID-19, enrolled during active disease.

V gene TRBV9 combines with J gene TRBJ2-1; 7 bases map to TRBD2. The V and J ends lost 0 bases and 10 bases, in that order; junction bases with no gene match: 7. The CDR3 consists of 14 residues. Germline V lookup: CDR1 SGDLS, CDR2 YYNGEE. The CDR3 region is CASSVADLGGEQFF. CDR3 DNA sequence: TGTGCCAGCAGCGTAGCTGACCTGGGGGGGGAGCAGTTCTTC.

In its sample, this clone was seen once. The chain recombines TRBV12-3 or TRBV12-4 with TRBJ2-6; tentatively, D is TRBD2 (5 bases). This CDR3 is built from 13 residues. With 7 bases removed from V and 4 bases from J, the gap between germline ends came to 8 bases. CDR3 amino acids: CASMRVGANVLTF. Written as DNA, the CDR3 is TGTGCCAGCATGCGGGTAGGGGCCAACGTCCTGACTTTC.

A single count supports this clone. The V gene is TRBV11-2, the J gene TRBJ1-2; 9 bases map to TRBD1. The CDR3 is made up of 14 amino acids. Germline CDR1 and CDR2: SGHAT and FQNNGV. V lost 0 bases, J lost 8 bases, and 4 bases stayed unmatched. CDR3 bases: TGTGCCAGCAGCTTAGACTCGACAGGGGGGGGCTACACCTTC. Its translation is CASSLDSTGGGYTF.

The chain combines TRBV12-5 with TRBJ2-3; TRBD1 is a possible D gene (6 bases). The V gene's germline CDR1 is LGHNT and CDR2 FRNRAP. Trimming removed 5 bases at V and 4 bases at J, with 13 bases between. This CDR3 contains 14 residues. The CDR3 region is CASGIQGTSDTQYF. CDR3 nucleotides: TGTGCTAGTGGTATACAGGGAACGTCAGATACGCAGTATTTT.

V and J are TRBV19 and TRBJ1-1; 7 bases match TRBD1. CDR1 and CDR2 (germline): LNHDA, SQIVND (reference sequence). The trim removed 5 bases at V and 5 bases at J, leaving 8 bases unmatched. The CDR3 is 14 residues long. DNA for the CDR3: TGTGCCAGTAGTGTACAGGGGCTTCGGACTGAAGCTTTCTTT. Translation: CASSVQGLRTEAFF.

CDR3: CASSYSFQGNEKLFF. CDR3 bases: TGTGCCAGCAGTTACTCTTTTCAGGGGAATGAAAAACTGTTTTTT. The V gene is TRBV6-5, the J gene TRBJ1-4; D is possibly TRBD1 (6 bases). Trimming took 0 bases from V and 5 from J, leaving 10 bases between them. The CDR3 loop spans 15 amino acids. Germline V gene data show CDR1 as MNHEY and CDR2 as SVGAGI.

V usage is TRBV30 and J usage is TRBJ2-1; perhaps TRBD2 as D (5 bases). Germline V gene sequence: CDR1 GTSNPN, CDR2 SVGIG (reference sequence). The CDR3 runs to 13 residues. Trimming left V 1 base short and J 4 bases short, with 8 bases between. Here the CDR3 reads CAWSEEAYNEQFF. The CDR3 DNA reads TGTGCCTGGAGTGAGGAGGCTTACAATGAGCAGTTCTTC. Using reference TRBV30 and TRBJ2-1 for the parts outside the CDR3, the full variable domain is SQTIHQWPATLVQPVGSPLSLECTVEGTSNPNLYWYRQAAGRGLQLLFYSVGIGQISSEVPQNLSASRPQDRQFILSSKKLLLSDSGFYLCAWSEEAYNEQFFGPGTRLTVL.

This clone was seen only once. The chain couples TRBV4-1 to TRBJ1-1, with unresolved D. V shed 8 bases and J shed 5 bases, with 24 bases lying between them. Looked up from germline, CDR1 is MGHRA and CDR2 is YSYEKL. This CDR3 spans 16 amino acids. CDR3 coding DNA: TGCGCCAGCGGGGAGTGGGCGTCTAAAATGGGTACTGAAGCTTTCTTT. As protein: CASGEWASKMGTEAFF.

The chain joins TRBV2 to TRBJ2-3, with TRBD2 matching 11 bases. The trim removed 8 bases at V and 4 bases at J, leaving 11 bases unmatched. CDR1 and CDR2 (germline): SNHLY, FYNNEI. The CDR3 is 16 amino acids. The DNA of the CDR3 is TGTGCCAGCGGGGTAGCGGGGGGGCGAGCGGCAGATACGCAGTATTTT. Its protein is CASGVAGGRAADTQYF. The entire variable domain, with the rest obtained from reference TRBV2 and TRBJ2-3, is as follows: EPEVTQTPSHQVTQMGQEVILRCVPISNHLYFYWYRQILGQKVEFLVSFYNNEISEKSEIFDDQFSVERPDGSNFTLKIRSTKLEDSAMYFCASGVAGGRAADTQYFGPGTRLTVL.

This chain uses TRBV6-1 with TRBJ1-6; D not resolved. Germline V gives CDR1 MNHNS, CDR2 SASEGT. V was cut by 2 bases and J by 8 bases, with 7 bases left in between. The CDR3 length is 13 residues. The CDR3 DNA reads as TGTGCCAGCAGTGAACCTGGGCATTCACCCCTCCACTTT. Its protein is CASSEPGHSPLHF.

This clone came up once. This chain links TRBV28 with TRBJ1-2; no definite D call. Trimming left V 4 bases short and J 4 bases short, with 7 bases between. The CDR3 spans 12 residues. The V gene's germline CDR1 is MDHEN and CDR2 SYDVKM. The CDR3 DNA is TGTGCCAGCAGTTCCCGGTCCTATGGCTACACCTTC. Translating it yields CASSSRSYGYTF.

The chain joins TRBV7-9 to TRBJ1-2; the match to TRBD1 covers 7 bases. V shed 5 bases and J 8 bases; nucleotides not matched to a gene: 5. This CDR3 has 12 amino acids. Germline V gene sequence: CDR1 SEHNR, CDR2 FQNEAQ (reference sequence). DNA of the CDR3: TGTGCCAGCAGCACAGGGGTAACCGGCTACACCTTC. Translated: CASSTGVTGYTF.

This chain joins TRBV4-2 and TRBJ1-1; possibly TRBD1 for D (5 bases). Looked up from germline, CDR1 is LGHNA and CDR2 is YNFKEQ. The CDR3 runs 18 residues. The V gene lost 0 bases and the J gene lost 3 bases, with 20 bases spanning the gap. The CDR3 nucleotides are TGTGCCAGCAGCCAAGACCTTCTATACAGGCTTGGGGACACTGAAGCTTTCTTT. Its protein is CASSQDLLYRLGDTEAFF.

The chain is built from TRBV6-5 and TRBJ2-1; tentative D call: TRBD1 (6 bases). Germline loops: CDR1 MNHEY, CDR2 SVGAGI. The CDR3 length is 14 residues. Trimming removed 6 bases at V and 6 bases at J, with 15 bases between. The CDR3 here is CASRGATLLNEQFF. The CDR3 DNA reads as TGTGCCAGCAGGGGGGCCACCCTACTCAATGAGCAGTTCTTC.

This clone was picked up one time. V gene TRBV9 combines with J gene TRBJ1-1; the D gene is possibly TRBD1 (6 bases). Germline lookup yields CDR1 SGDLS and CDR2 YYNGEE. Trimming removed 4 bases at V and 1 base at J, with 11 bases between. The CDR3 has 14 amino acids. The CDR3 DNA follows: TGTGCCAGCAGCCCCCGGACAGCGAACACTGAAGCTTTCTTT. Translated, it gives CASSPRTANTEAFF.

V usage is TRBV15 and J usage is TRBJ2-1; D gene uncertain. Per the germline V gene, CDR1 is LNHNV and CDR2 is YYDKDF (reference sequence). The CDR3 runs 14 residues. V was shortened by 5 bases and J by 8 bases, with 16 bases between the two germline ends. The CDR3 reads CATSADQTDHEQFF. The CDR3 bases are TGTGCCACCAGCGCCGACCAAACAGATCATGAGCAGTTCTTC.

This chain connects TRBV7-9 to TRBJ2-1; TRBD2 matches at 8 bases. The CDR3 length is 14 residues. CDR1 and CDR2 (germline): SEHNR, FQNEAQ (reference sequence). Unmatched junction bases numbered 8, after V lost 7 bases and J lost 6 bases. The CDR3 DNA sequence: TGTGCCAGCATCCAATTCAGCGGGAGCAATGAGCAGTTCTTC. This sequence encodes CASIQFSGSNEQFF.

V is TRBV3-1 (or the pseudogene TRBV3-2) and J is TRBJ2-2; 15 bases fit TRBD2. The V gene's germline CDR1 is LGHDT and CDR2 YNNKEL (reference sequence). J lost 5 bases, V lost 0 bases, and 7 bases had no gene match. The CDR3 loop spans 19 amino acids. The CDR3 DNA follows: TGTGCCAGCAGCCAAGAGGGACTAGCGGGGGGTTTGACTACCGGGGAGCTGTTTTTT. Protein product: CASSQEGLAGGLTTGELFF.

The chain joins TRBV7-9 to TRBJ2-4; D is ambiguous. Germline V gives CDR1 SEHNR, CDR2 FQNEAQ (reference sequence). The CDR3 has 12 amino acids. Trimming pared 3 bases from V and 5 bases from J, leaving 5 bases between. The CDR3 DNA follows: TGTGCCAGCAGCTTCGCAGAAAACATTCAGTACTTC. Its protein product is CASSFAENIQYF. Combining the CDR3 with reference TRBV7-9 and TRBJ2-4 gives the whole variable domain DTGVSQNPRHKITKRGQNVTFRCDPISEHNRLYWYRQTLGQGPEFLTYFQNEAQLEKSRLLSDRFSAERPKGSFSTLEIQRTEQGDSAMYLCASSFAENIQYFGAGTRLSVL.

This clone has a single count. This sample also contains other DNA sequences that code for the same CDR3. The rearrangement joins TRBV5-8 to TRBJ2-3, with D perhaps matching TRBD1 (5 bases). Germline CDR1 reads SGHTS; CDR2 reads YDEGEE. This CDR3 has 16 amino acids. Between the trimmed V and J ends, which lost 8 bases and 4 bases, there was a span of 23 bases. The CDR3 sequence is CASSLGASHLADTQYF. In DNA, the CDR3 is TGTGCCAGTAGCCTAGGGGCATCTCATTTAGCAGATACGCAGTATTTT.

CDR3 sequence: CAWRGQTDTQYF. The CDR3 region has the DNA TGTGCCTGGAGGGGACAGACAGATACGCAGTATTTT. The chain is built from TRBV30 and TRBJ2-3, with 7 bases matching TRBD1. The germline V gene encodes CDR1 GTSNPN and CDR2 SVGIG (reference sequence). The length of the CDR3 is 12 residues. V shed 3 bases, J shed 3 bases, and the junction held 0 bases outside the gene matches.

The J gene is TRBJ1-1, the V gene TRBV16; TRBD1 is a possible D gene (6 bases). The CDR3 sequence is 11 residues long. The V end lost 4 bases, the J end lost 11 bases, and 11 bases lay between the germline ends. The germline CDR1 and CDR2 sequences are KGHSY and FQNENV. The chain's CDR3 is CASSPLRGAFF. CDR3 bases: TGTGCCAGCAGCCCGTTGAGGGGGGCTTTCTTT.

The CDR3 DNA is TGCGCCAGCAGTGTCGCAGATACGCAGTATTTT. Its translation: CASSVADTQYF. This sequence joins TRBV10-1 and TRBJ2-3; D gene ambiguous. Trimming took 4 bases from V and 4 from J, leaving 3 bases between them. CDR3 length: 11 amino acids. CDR1 WNHNN and CDR2 SYGVQD come from the germline V gene (reference sequence).

The CDR3 DNA sequence: TGTGCCACCTCCCCGAGTAGGGGGGGCGGTGATCAGCCCCAGCATTTT. Protein sequence: CATSPSRGGGDQPQHF. This sequence joins TRBV27 and TRBJ1-5; D is possibly TRBD1 (6 bases). Germline values: CDR1 MNHEY, CDR2 SMNVEV (reference sequence). This CDR3 has 16 amino acids. V was shortened by 10 bases and J by 5 bases, with 24 bases between the two germline ends.

The rearrangement joins TRBV5-1 to TRBJ1-1; D might be TRBD1 (5 bases). CDR3 length: 16 amino acids. In germline, CDR1 is SGHRS, CDR2 YFSETQ. V dropped 1 base and J dropped 1 base, with 14 bases sitting between them. CDR3 in DNA: TGCGCCAGCAGCTTGCAGGGAGGAGGCCGGAACACTGAAGCTTTCTTT. Its translation is CASSLQGGGRNTEAFF.

The rearrangement joins TRBV9 to TRBJ2-2, with no clear D. CDR1 SGDLS and CDR2 YYNGEE come from the germline V gene. This CDR3 region has 14 residues. Trimming took 0 bases from V and 9 from J, leaving 12 bases between them. The CDR3 coding sequence is TGTGCCAGCAGCGTAGGGTCTCTTGACAGGGAGCTGTTTTTT. Protein: CASSVGSLDRELFF.

This clone came up a few times. V and J are TRBV7-8 and TRBJ1-1; TRBD1 might be the D (6 bases). The CDR3 is 13 amino acids. CDR1 SGHVS and CDR2 FQNEAQ come from the germline V gene. V was shortened by 5 bases and J by 1 base, with 8 bases between the two germline ends. CDR3 coding DNA: TGTGCCAGCAGCGAGGACAGGAACACTGAAGCTTTCTTT. Translation: CASSEDRNTEAFF.

This chain joins TRBV11-2 and TRBJ2-3, with TRBD2 matching 14 bases. Trimming took 7 bases from V and 3 from J; bases not matched to a gene: 12. CDR1 and CDR2 (germline): SGHAT, FQNNGV. The CDR3 runs 18 residues. The CDR3 spells CASTAGTSGGRGTDTQYF. DNA of the CDR3: TGTGCCAGCACCGCGGGGACTAGCGGGGGAAGAGGAACAGATACGCAGTATTTT.

The chain links TRBV30 to TRBJ2-3, with 9 bases aligning to TRBD2. The germline CDR1 and CDR2 sequences are GTSNPN and SVGIG (reference sequence). The trim removed 3 bases at V and 0 bases at J, leaving 7 bases unmatched. The CDR3 extends over 16 amino acids. CDR3 sequence (DNA): TGTGCCTGGAGAGCGGGGGGTCTTAGAAGCACAGATACGCAGTATTTT. Translating gives CAWRAGGLRSTDTQYF.

The chain recombines TRBV11-3 with TRBJ2-1, with no clear D. From germline, CDR1 is SGHNT and CDR2 YENEEA. The CDR3 is made up of 13 amino acids. V lost 0 bases and J lost 7, with 7 bases in between. The CDR3 nucleotides read TGTGCCAGCAGCTTAGATTACGGGAATGAGCAGTTCTTC. This gives the protein CASSLDYGNEQFF.

The chain links TRBV30 to TRBJ1-5, with a weak D call TRBD1 (6 bases). The CDR3 totals 14 residues. Trimming cost V 2 bases and J 4 bases, with 12 bases left between them. Germline CDR1 GTSNPN, CDR2 SVGIG (reference sequence). The CDR3 DNA reads as TGTGCCTGGAGTCAATTACAGGGAAATCAGCCCCAGCATTTT. Amino acid sequence: CAWSQLQGNQPQHF.

The V gene is TRBV14, the J gene TRBJ2-3; D is perhaps TRBD1 (5 bases). The CDR3 loop spans 16 amino acids. Germline lookup yields CDR1 SGHDN and CDR2 FVKESK. V was cut by 0 bases and J by 2 bases, with 12 bases left in between. CDR3 in DNA: TGTGCCAGCAGCCAAGAAAGGGGCAGCTACACAGATACGCAGTATTTT. Amino acid sequence: CASSQERGSYTDTQYF. Variable domain in full (rest from reference TRBV14 and TRBJ2-3): EAGVTQFPSHSVIEKGQTVTLRCDPISGHDNLYWYRRVMGKEIKFLLHFVKESKQDESGMPNNRFLAERTGGTYSTLKVQPAELEDSGVYFCASSQERGSYTDTQYFGPGTRLTVL.